This passage covers 4 T cell receptor beta chains from one sample sequenced in a study of blood T cell repertoires in COVID-19. The method was immunoSEQ multiplex PCR; TCRdb's version includes in-frame clones alone and lacks a portion of them. The table records around 300,000 clones, about nine tenths of them present only once. The sequenced material came from peripheral blood. These receptors were obtained from a woman under 40 with COVID-19, enrolled during active disease.

This chain joins TRBV4-1 and TRBJ2-7; D might be TRBD1 (6 bases). Germline CDR1 reads MGHRA; CDR2 reads YSYEKL. This CDR3 contains 15 residues. Trimming pared 0 bases from V and 1 base from J, leaving 10 bases between. This CDR3 reads CASSQEAQGSYEQYF. The CDR3 DNA reads TGCGCCAGCAGCCAAGAAGCACAGGGTTCCTACGAGCAGTACTTC.

This clone has more than one count but fewer than ten. The rearrangement uses TRBV30 and TRBJ1-1, with TRBD1 identical over 7 bases. The junction had 3 bases not matched to a gene; V was cut back by 0 bases and J by 5 bases. The germline gives CDR1 GTSNPN, CDR2 SVGIG (reference sequence). This CDR3 contains 13 residues. The CDR3 DNA is TGTGCCTGGAGTGTAAGGGGGCTGACTGAAGCTTTCTTT. It translates to CAWSVRGLTEAFF.

This clone was seen more than once but under ten times. The chain joins TRBV7-9 to TRBJ2-2; D possibly corresponds to TRBD1 (5 bases). CDR3 length equals 16 residues. Germline V gene sequence: CDR1 SEHNR, CDR2 FQNEAQ (reference sequence). V was trimmed by 7 bases and J by 6 bases, leaving 21 bases between them. This CDR3 is CASKQAGDRIAGELFF. CDR3 coding DNA: TGTGCCAGCAAACAGGCAGGTGATAGAATAGCCGGGGAGCTGTTTTTT.

Details on this clone: One junction end does not reproduce the germline sequence, and a read error may be involved. This rearrangement joins TRBV5-4 to TRBJ2-1; 14 bases line up with TRBD2. The CDR3 loop spans 19 amino acids. Germline V gives CDR1 SGHNT, CDR2 YYREEE (reference sequence). CDR3 region: CASSGGLAGVVTSYDEQFF. The CDR3 region has the DNA TGTGCCAGCAGCGGGGGACTAGCGGGAGTGGTGACCTCCTACGATGAGCAGTTCTTC.